This TCR beta chain comes out of a study of blood T cell repertoires in COVID-19. Whole-study context: Donors in the United States, Italy and Spain gave samples during acute or convalescent COVID-19. T cells, B-cell-depleted T cells, or PBMCs supplied cDNA or gDNA.

CDR3 length equals 14 residues. Germline lookup yields CDR1 MNHEY and CDR2 SVGAGI. Between the trimmed V and J ends, which lost 7 bases and 10 bases, there was a span of 20 bases. Clones were read by immunoSEQ multiplex PCR, and TCRdb kept only the in-frame ones, dropping some. Altogether 150,000 or so clones are present, 75% to 85% being singletons, with the ten largest covering around 4.2%. This receptor was identified in an elderly woman with active or convalescent COVID-19. What was sequenced was peripheral blood. The chain couples TRBV6-5 to TRBJ2-1, with D possibly being TRBD2 (7 bases). The CDR3 region is CASTGLGGGKEQFF. The DNA of the CDR3 is TGTGCCAGCACCGGACTAGGAGGGGGGAAGGAGCAGTTCTTC.